This T cell receptor (beta chain) was captured in a study of blood T cell repertoires in COVID-19. The germline gives CDR1 LGHNT, CDR2 FRNRAP. There are 14 residues in the CDR3. The junction had 2 bases not matched to a gene; V was cut back by 4 bases and J by 0 bases. Here immunoSEQ multiplex PCR was the method, and the copy in TCRdb shows in-frame clones only, minus some. The table lists some 80,000 clones, 78% of them singletons, with about 16% in the top ten. Input material: peripheral blood. The sequence was collected from a human donor in a cohort sampled during active COVID-19. The chain carries TRBV12-5 and TRBJ1-2; 7 bases agree with TRBD1. CDR3 in amino acids: CASGWTGSNYGYTF. CDR3 coding DNA: TGTGCTAGTGGTTGGACAGGATCTAACTATGGCTACACCTTC.